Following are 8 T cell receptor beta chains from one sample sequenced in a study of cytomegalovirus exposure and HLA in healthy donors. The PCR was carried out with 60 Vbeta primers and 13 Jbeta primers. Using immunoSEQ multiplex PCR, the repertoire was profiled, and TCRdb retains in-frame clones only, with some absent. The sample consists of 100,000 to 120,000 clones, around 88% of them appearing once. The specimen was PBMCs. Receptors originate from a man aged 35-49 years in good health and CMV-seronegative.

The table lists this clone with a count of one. The CDR3 DNA is TGTGCCAGCAGTGATGGACGGACTGCAGGGATCGGGGGAGAGACCCAGTACTTC. Translation: CASSDGRTAGIGGETQYF. The rearrangement joins TRBV2 to TRBJ2-5; D is perhaps TRBD2 (6 bases). The V and J ends lost 3 bases and 4 bases respectively, with 24 bases between them. The CDR3 sequence is 18 residues long. CDR1 is SNHLY and CDR2 is FYNNEI in the germline V gene. Supplemented by reference TRBV2 and TRBJ2-5, the full variable domain reads EPEVTQTPSHQVTQMGQEVILRCVPISNHLYFYWYRQILGQKVEFLVSFYNNEISEKSEIFDDQFSVERPDGSNFTLKIRSTKLEDSAMYFCASSDGRTAGIGGETQYFGPGTRLLVL.

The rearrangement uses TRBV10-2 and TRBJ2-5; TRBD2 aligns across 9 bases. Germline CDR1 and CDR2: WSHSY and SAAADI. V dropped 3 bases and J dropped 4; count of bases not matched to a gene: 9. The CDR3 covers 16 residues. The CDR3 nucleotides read TGCGCCAGCAGTGATACCGGGACTAGCTTGGGAGAGACCCAGTACTTC. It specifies CASSDTGTSLGETQYF.

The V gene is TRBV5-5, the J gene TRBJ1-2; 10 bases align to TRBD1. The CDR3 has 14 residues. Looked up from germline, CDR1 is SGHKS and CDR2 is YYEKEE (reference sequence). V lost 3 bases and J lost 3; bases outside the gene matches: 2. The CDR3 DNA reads TGTGCCAGCAGCTGGGGGACAGGGGACTATGGCTACACCTTC. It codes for CASSWGTGDYGYTF.

This chain's CDR3 is CASSPDGRGEQYF. The CDR3 DNA reads TGTGCCAGCTCACCAGACGGACGGGGGGAGCAGTACTTC. The chain carries TRBV18 and TRBJ2-7; possible D gene TRBD2, 6 bases. The CDR3 covers 13 residues. Germline V gene data show CDR1 as KGHSH and CDR2 as LQKENI. The ends were cut back, 2 bases at V and 7 bases at J, with 12 bases in the middle.

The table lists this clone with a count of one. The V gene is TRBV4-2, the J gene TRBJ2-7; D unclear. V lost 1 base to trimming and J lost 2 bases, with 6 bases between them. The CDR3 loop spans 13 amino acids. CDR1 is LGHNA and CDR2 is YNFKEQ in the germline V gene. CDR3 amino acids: CASSQATPYEQYF. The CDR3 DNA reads TGTGCCAGCAGCCAAGCTACCCCCTACGAGCAGTACTTC.

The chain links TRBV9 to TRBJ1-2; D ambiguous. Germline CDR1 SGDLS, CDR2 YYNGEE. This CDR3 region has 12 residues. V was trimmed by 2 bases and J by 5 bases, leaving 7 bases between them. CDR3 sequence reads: CASSVSSYGYTF. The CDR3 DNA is TGTGCCAGCAGCGTCTCTTCTTATGGCTACACCTTC.

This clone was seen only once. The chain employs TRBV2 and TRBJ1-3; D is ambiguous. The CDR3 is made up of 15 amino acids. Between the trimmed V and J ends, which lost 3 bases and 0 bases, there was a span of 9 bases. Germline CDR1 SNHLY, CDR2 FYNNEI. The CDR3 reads CASSDRASSGNTIYF. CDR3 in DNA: TGTGCCAGCAGTGACCGTGCTAGCTCTGGAAACACCATATATTTT.

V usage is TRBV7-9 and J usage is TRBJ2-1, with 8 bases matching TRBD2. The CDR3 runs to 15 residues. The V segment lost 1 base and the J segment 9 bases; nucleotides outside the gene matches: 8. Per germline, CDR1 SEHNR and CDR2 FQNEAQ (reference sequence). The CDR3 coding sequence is TGTGCCAGCAGCTTAGACCTCGGGGGGGCCATTGAGCAGTTCTTC. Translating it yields CASSLDLGGAIEQFF.